This paragraph reports one TCR beta chain. The antigen is unknown. These data come from a study of chemoradiotherapy in HPV16-positive cancers. Broader study findings: In HPV16-positive patients, HPV-responsive T-cell expansion tracked better recurrence-free survival. Candidate HPV-specific clones and E7-related TCR motifs grew in tumor during treatment.

Assay used: immunoSEQ multiplex PCR; TCRdb lists only in-frame clones, some missing. Among roughly 4,600 clones listed, around 88% were seen once. Samples were taken several times over chemoradiotherapy. This material consisted of tumor tissue, taken from a patient who underwent chemoradiotherapy. The receptor was derived from a human donor with HPV-associated anogenital cancer.

In DNA form, the CDR3 reads TGCGCCAGCAGCCGGGGGTGGGGGCGGACTATGCGGACTGAAGCTTTCTTT. It encodes CASSRGWGRTMRTEAFF. This chain connects TRBV5-1 to TRBJ1-1; tentative D call: TRBD1 (6 bases). Trimming took 4 bases from V and 5 from J, leaving 24 bases between them. This CDR3 is 17 amino acids long. Looked up from germline, CDR1 is SGHRS and CDR2 is YFSETQ.